One sample yielded the 14 T cell receptor beta chains listed below, sequenced in a study of OX40 agonist ivuxolimab in advanced cancers. The data were produced by immunoSEQ multiplex PCR, yet TCRdb's version contains in-frame clones alone and is incomplete. The sample lists about 97,000 clones; approximately 87% were seen once. The sequencing here drew on CD4+ or CD8+ T cells sorted from blood, taken in a trial of the OX40 agonist ivuxolimab. The source of these receptors is an adult with an advanced solid tumor such as melanoma, head and neck, liver or kidney cancer.

J is TRBJ2-3 and V is TRBV30; D gene uncertain. V was pared by 2 bases and J by 0 bases, with 9 bases between. This CDR3 region has 14 residues. CDR1 GTSNPN and CDR2 SVGIG come from the germline V gene (reference sequence). CDR3 sequence (DNA): TGTGCCTGGAGTCCGGGCGGTAGCACAGATACGCAGTATTTT. It specifies CAWSPGGSTDTQYF.

This clone was found a few times. This chain uses TRBV18 with TRBJ1-2, with unresolved D. CDR1 is KGHSH, CDR2 LQKENI, per germline. The CDR3 covers 14 residues. V was pared by 6 bases and J by 0 bases, with 11 bases between. The CDR3 region is CASSTLDANYGYTF. As DNA, the CDR3 is TGTGCCAGCTCGACCCTAGACGCTAACTATGGCTACACCTTC.

The chain couples TRBV5-4 to TRBJ2-2, with TRBD1 matching 8 bases. Per germline, CDR1 SGHNT and CDR2 YYREEE (reference sequence). V dropped 3 bases and J dropped 4; count of bases not matched to a gene: 8. The CDR3 is made up of 16 amino acids. The CDR3 DNA follows: TGTGCCAGCAGCTCCATAGGACAGGGACTCACCGGGGAGCTGTTTTTT. It encodes CASSSIGQGLTGELFF.

The CDR3 bases are TGTGCCAGCAGTTTACGGGGGGCTAATGAGCAGTTCTTC. Translating gives CASSLRGANEQFF. The chain joins TRBV27 to TRBJ2-1; D might be TRBD2 (7 bases). Germline V gene lookup returns CDR1 MNHEY and CDR2 SMNVEV (reference sequence). The V and J ends lost 2 bases and 7 bases respectively, with 9 bases between them. This CDR3 spans 13 amino acids.

The count of this clone is one. This chain connects TRBV30 to TRBJ2-3, with unresolved D. Trimming removed 8 bases at V and 0 bases at J, with 6 bases between. The CDR3 is made up of 11 amino acids. Germline CDR1 and CDR2: GTSNPN and SVGIG (reference sequence). The CDR3 bases are TGTGCCCACACTAGCACAGATACGCAGTATTTT. Protein sequence: CAHTSTDTQYF. Full variable domain (rest looked up from reference TRBV30 and TRBJ2-3): SQTIHQWPATLVQPVGSPLSLECTVEGTSNPNLYWYRQAAGRGLQLLFYSVGIGQISSEVPQNLSASRPQDRQFILSSKKLLLSDSGFYLCAHTSTDTQYFGPGTRLTVL.

On this clone itself: A read error may produce the germline difference seen at one junction end. This chain links TRBV2 with TRBJ1-2; D is unclear. CDR1 is SNHLY, CDR2 FYNNEI, per germline. The CDR3 length is 13 residues. The CDR3 here is CVSSDLAGYGYTF. The CDR3 DNA reads TGTGTCAGCAGTGATCTGGCAGGCTATGGCTACACCTTC.

The chain links TRBV19 to TRBJ2-7, with TRBD1 matching 8 bases. V shed 4 bases, J shed 7 bases, and the junction held 3 bases outside the gene matches. Germline CDR1 reads LNHDA; CDR2 reads SQIVND (reference sequence). The CDR3 spans 12 residues. Written as DNA, the CDR3 is TGTGCCAGTAGTACCACAGGGGGAGAGCAGTACTTC. Translated, it gives CASSTTGGEQYF.

This chain joins TRBV19 and TRBJ1-2; the match to TRBD1 covers 8 bases. Germline CDR1 LNHDA, CDR2 SQIVND (reference sequence). J was trimmed by 7 bases and V by 0 bases; bases with no gene match: 16. This CDR3 is built from 18 residues. This chain's CDR3 is CASSIDLGARTGPPGYTF. The CDR3 nucleotides read TGTGCCAGTAGTATAGATCTAGGGGCCCGGACAGGGCCCCCTGGCTACACCTTC.

The chain combines TRBV7-6 with TRBJ2-7; D unresolved. The CDR3 loop spans 15 amino acids. Germline loops: CDR1 SGHVS, CDR2 FNYEAQ. The ends were cut back, 1 base at V and 2 bases at J, with 12 bases in the middle. The CDR3, as DNA: TGTGCCAGCAGCTTAGAGTCCGCTCCGACCTACGAGCAGTACTTC. Protein product: CASSLESAPTYEQYF.

The rearrangement uses TRBV18 and TRBJ2-1; maybe TRBD2 (5 bases). The CDR3 spans 15 residues. Germline loops: CDR1 KGHSH, CDR2 LQKENI. V was trimmed by 4 bases and J by 6 bases, leaving 16 bases between them. Here the CDR3 reads CASSRGDSQANEQFF. CDR3 in DNA: TGTGCCAGCTCACGGGGAGATAGCCAAGCCAATGAGCAGTTCTTC.

This clone was counted only a few times. V gene TRBV19 combines with J gene TRBJ2-2; D ambiguous. Deletions cut 2 bases from V and 5 bases from J, with 9 bases between. The length of the CDR3 is 14 residues. From germline, CDR1 is LNHDA and CDR2 SQIVND (reference sequence). The CDR3 nucleotides are TGTGCCAGTAGTATAAACCCCGGAACCGGGGAGCTGTTTTTT. This sequence encodes CASSINPGTGELFF.

This chain links TRBV2 with TRBJ2-5; 10 bases agree with TRBD2. The CDR3 sequence is 16 residues long. Per the germline V gene, CDR1 is SNHLY and CDR2 is FYNNEI. V shed 5 bases and J 1 base; nucleotides not matched to a gene: 7. The CDR3 loop is CASSTTTSGRQETQYF. CDR3 sequence (DNA): TGTGCCAGCAGTACCACGACTAGCGGGCGCCAAGAGACCCAGTACTTC.

The chain carries TRBV29-1 and TRBJ1-1; 9 bases are a match to TRBD1. The CDR3 has 13 amino acids. Per germline, CDR1 SQVTM and CDR2 ANQGSEA. The CDR3 is CTIRTGAAGEAFF. CDR3 sequence (DNA): TGCACCATCCGGACAGGGGCCGCTGGAGAAGCTTTCTTT.

CDR3 amino acids: CASSADTGRGNTIYF. The DNA for the CDR3 is TGTGCCAGCAGCGCCGATACAGGGCGCGGAAACACCATATATTTT. J is TRBJ1-3 and V is TRBV9, with a possible D match to TRBD1 (6 bases). The CDR3 length is 15 residues. The V gene's germline CDR1 is SGDLS and CDR2 YYNGEE. V lost 3 bases, J lost 4 bases, and 14 bases lay in between.